The clone carrying this TCR beta chain was recorded only once. The data are from a study of T cell changes during pregnancy in multiple sclerosis. TCRdb's copy holds only in-frame clones and misses some; the assay was immunoSEQ multiplex PCR. The sample consists of approximately 33,000 clones, just over 85% of them appearing once. V gave up 5 bases and J gave up 0 bases, with 10 bases separating them. Germline CDR1 is SGHTA and CDR2 is FQGTGA. The CDR3 is made up of 15 amino acids. This clonotype was sampled from a female donor in good health, enrolled as a control in a pregnancy study. The rearrangement links TRBV7-3 to TRBJ2-2, with D hard to call. The material sequenced was CD4+ T cells from peripheral blood mononuclear cells, taken in the first trimester of pregnancy. The CDR3, as DNA: TGTGCCAGCAGCCCGGGTCCAGCGAACACCGGGGAGCTGTTTTTT. Its protein product is CASSPGPANTGELFF.